A selection of T cell receptor beta chains follows, all from one sample in a study of cytomegalovirus exposure and HLA in healthy donors. Profiling relied on immunoSEQ multiplex PCR, and the TCRdb table lists in-frame clones only, not all of them. The data contain roughly 70,000 clones, over 70% of them singletons. Sequenced material: PBMCs. The receptors come from a human donor in good health. CDR3s include the opening cysteine and the closing phenylalanine or tryptophan.

V gene,J gene,CDR3 protein
TRBV5-4,TRBJ1-4,CASSSAPGQLTEKLFF
TRBV27,TRBJ2-7,CASSPAGTGGYEQYF
TRBV6-1,TRBJ1-2,CASSSRQGPNYGYTF
TRBV13,TRBJ2-5,CASSSAGLRTQYF
TRBV19,TRBJ1-1,CASSIAGGTEAFF
TRBV27,TRBJ2-7,CASSSRGGAQYF
TRBV29-1,TRBJ2-7,CSVVGPGQSSYEQYF
TRBV27,TRBJ2-5,CASGPQGWETQYF
TRBV7-8,TRBJ2-7,CASSFKREGHYEQYF
TRBV6-9,TRBJ2-7,CASSYPLAGVYEQYF
TRBV28,TRBJ2-7,CASSLRQGVGEQYF
TRBV7-9,TRBJ1-1,CASSPGTANTEAFF
TRBV9,TRBJ2-5,CASSGSGRIQETQYF
TRBV29-1,TRBJ2-7,CSGATSDTYEQYF
TRBV30,TRBJ1-4,CAWRVPRTGGEKLFF
TRBV5-1,TRBJ2-7,CASSLGTSGGIGQYF
TRBV7-9,TRBJ1-6,CASSLVESPLHF
TRBV7-8,TRBJ2-2,CASSSSTGVGELFF
TRBV19,TRBJ1-1,CASSLTGRTEAFF
TRBV15,TRBJ2-7,CATSTSGTGLRGEQYF
TRBV4-2,TRBJ1-4,CASSQDSPPAEKLFF
TRBV7-3,TRBJ2-5,CASGTSRETQYF
TRBV21-1,TRBJ1-4,CASSKLWRGRKLFF
TRBV9,TRBJ1-1,CASSVDGQTEAFF
TRBV6-5,TRBJ2-7,CASSYSAGGRYEQYF
TRBV5-1,TRBJ1-1,CASSGGGTEAFF
TRBV5-1,TRBJ2-5,CASSLRQGVGETQYF
TRBV6-5,TRBJ2-7,CASKRGGPGEGKQYF
TRBV25-1,TRBJ1-4,CASSELEGATNEKLFF
TRBV5-5,TRBJ1-5,CASSRLPGTGEEGNQPQHF
TRBV18,TRBJ1-2,CASSLDRVYGYTF
TRBV28,TRBJ1-1,CASSLRLGQFNTEAFF
TRBV7-2,TRBJ2-3,CASSHILASTDTQYF
TRBV27,TRBJ1-1,CASRPTRQGFTEAFF
TRBV19,TRBJ1-2,CASSKQGTGGYGYTF
TRBV7-3,TRBJ2-3,CASSLTISDTQYF
TRBV27,TRBJ2-7,CASSFLGGTRSYEQYF
TRBV18,TRBJ1-2,CASSAGREGSDTF
TRBV2,TRBJ2-5,CASSEGRDETQYF
TRBV9,TRBJ2-7,CASSVGGGVKFYEQYF
TRBV6-5,TRBJ2-3,CGSGMRDTQYF
TRBV6-5,TRBJ2-1,CASSHDVGTYNEQFF
TRBV5-1,TRBJ1-1,CASSLDTGMNTEAFF
TRBV23-1,TRBJ2-3,CASSRWTSGGTSTDTQYF
TRBV2,TRBJ2-7,CASTAGVSYEQYF
TRBV9,TRBJ1-2,CASSVGTNGYTF